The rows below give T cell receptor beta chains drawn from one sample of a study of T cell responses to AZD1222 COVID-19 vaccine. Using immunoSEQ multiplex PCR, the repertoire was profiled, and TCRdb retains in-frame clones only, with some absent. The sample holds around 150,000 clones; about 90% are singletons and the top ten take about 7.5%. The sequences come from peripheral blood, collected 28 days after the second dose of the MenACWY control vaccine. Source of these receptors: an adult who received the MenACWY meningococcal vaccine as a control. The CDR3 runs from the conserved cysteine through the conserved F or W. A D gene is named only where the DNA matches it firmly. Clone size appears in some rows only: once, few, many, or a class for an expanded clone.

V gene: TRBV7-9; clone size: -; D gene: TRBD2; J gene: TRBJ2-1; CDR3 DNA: TGTGCCAGCAGCCTAGCGGGAGGGCCTTTCAATGAGCAGTTCTTC; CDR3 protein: CASSLAGGPFNEQFF
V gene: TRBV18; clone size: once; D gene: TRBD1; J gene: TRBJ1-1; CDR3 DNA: TGTGCCAGCTCAATGGACAGGGCGAACACTGAAGCTTTCTTT; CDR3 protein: CASSMDRANTEAFF
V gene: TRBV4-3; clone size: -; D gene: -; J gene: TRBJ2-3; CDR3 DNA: TGCGCCAGCAGCCAAGATCTTCGGAGGGGGTGGAGCACAGATACGCAGTATTTT; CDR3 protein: CASSQDLRRGWSTDTQYF
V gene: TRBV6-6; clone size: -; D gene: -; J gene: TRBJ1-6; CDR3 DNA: TGTGCCAGCAACCCGGGCCCTGGGAGATCACCCCTCCACTTT; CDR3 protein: CASNPGPGRSPLHF
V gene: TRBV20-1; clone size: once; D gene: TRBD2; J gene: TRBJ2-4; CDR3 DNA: TGCAGTGCTAGTGGACTAGCGGGAGCTTCGGGCAAAAACATTCAGTACTTC; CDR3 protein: CSASGLAGASGKNIQYF
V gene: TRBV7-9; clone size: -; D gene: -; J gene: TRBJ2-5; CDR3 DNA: TGTGCCAGCAGCCTCGGGCCACTGGAGACCCAGTACTTC; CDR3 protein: CASSLGPLETQYF
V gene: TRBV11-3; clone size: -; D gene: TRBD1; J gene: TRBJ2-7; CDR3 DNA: TGTGCCAGCAGCCGACAGGGCTCCTACGAGCAGTACTTC; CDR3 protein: CASSRQGSYEQYF
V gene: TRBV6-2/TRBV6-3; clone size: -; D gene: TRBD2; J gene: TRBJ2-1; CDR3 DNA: TGTGCCAGCAGCCGGGGGGGACTAGCGGGCGATGAGCAGTTCTTC; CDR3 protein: CASSRGGLAGDEQFF
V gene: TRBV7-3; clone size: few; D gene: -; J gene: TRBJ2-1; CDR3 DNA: TGTGCCAGCAGCTCCCGGGGCGCCATAAGCGATGAGCAGTTCTTC; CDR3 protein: CASSSRGAISDEQFF
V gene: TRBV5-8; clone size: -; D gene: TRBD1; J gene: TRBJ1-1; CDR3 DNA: TGTGCCAGCAGCCAAATTACCGGGACAGGGGGAAAGAACACTGAAGCTTTCTTT; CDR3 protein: CASSQITGTGGKNTEAFF
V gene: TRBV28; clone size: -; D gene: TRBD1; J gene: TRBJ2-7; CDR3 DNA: TGTGCCAGCAGTTTAGGGTGGGTTGGGACAGAGCTACTTAAGCAGTACTTC; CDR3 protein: CASSLGWVGTELLKQYF
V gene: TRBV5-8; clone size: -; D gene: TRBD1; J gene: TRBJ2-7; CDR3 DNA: TGTGCCAGCAGCCCGGACAGGACCTTAACCTACGAGCAGTACTTC; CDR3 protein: CASSPDRTLTYEQYF
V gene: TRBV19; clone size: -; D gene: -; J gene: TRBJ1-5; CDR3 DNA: TGTGCCAGTAGTATAGTTGTCGGGCCCCAGCATTTT; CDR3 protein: CASSIVVGPQHF
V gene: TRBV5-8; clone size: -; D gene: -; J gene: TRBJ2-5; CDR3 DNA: TGTGCCAGCAGCTTGAGGGCAGGAGGAATGGAGACCCAGTACTTC; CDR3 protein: CASSLRAGGMETQYF
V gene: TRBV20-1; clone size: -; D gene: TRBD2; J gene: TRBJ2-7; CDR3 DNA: TGCAGTGCTAGTAACCCTAGCGGGTCCTACGAGCAGTACTTC; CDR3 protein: CSASNPSGSYEQYF
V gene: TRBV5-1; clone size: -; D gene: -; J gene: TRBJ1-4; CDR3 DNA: TGCGCCAGCAGCTCAGGCCCAACTAATGAAAAACTGTTTTTT; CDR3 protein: CASSSGPTNEKLFF
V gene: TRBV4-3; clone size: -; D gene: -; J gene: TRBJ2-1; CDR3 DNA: TGCGCCAGCAGCCAAGAAGCCAGCTCCTACAATGAGCAGTTCTTC; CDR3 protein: CASSQEASSYNEQFF
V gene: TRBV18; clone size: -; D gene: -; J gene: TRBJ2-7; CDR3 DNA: TGTGCCAGCTCACCACTTGGAGGGGTAAGCTCCTACGAGCAGTACTTC; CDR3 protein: CASSPLGGVSSYEQYF
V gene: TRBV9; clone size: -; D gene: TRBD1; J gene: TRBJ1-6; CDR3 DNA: TGTGCCAGCAGCGAGCATCAGGGGGCCCTCCACTTT; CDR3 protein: CASSEHQGALHF
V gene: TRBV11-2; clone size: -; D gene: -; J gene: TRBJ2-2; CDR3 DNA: TGTGCCAGCAGCCCCAGTTCAACCGGGGAGCTGTTTTTT; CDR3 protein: CASSPSSTGELFF
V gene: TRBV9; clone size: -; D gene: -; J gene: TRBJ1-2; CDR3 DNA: TGTGCCAGCAGCGTAGCTTTTGACGGGCTCAACTATGGCTACACCTTC; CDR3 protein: CASSVAFDGLNYGYTF
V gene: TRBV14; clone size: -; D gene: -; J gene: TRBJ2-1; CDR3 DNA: TGTGCCAGCAGCCTTACAGGGCGAGGGGAGCAGTTCTTC; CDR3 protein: CASSLTGRGEQFF